This T cell receptor (beta chain) appears in the sequencing data of a study of cytomegalovirus exposure and HLA in healthy donors. To note about this clone: No antigen is known for it.

Germline V gene lookup returns CDR1 MGHDK and CDR2 SYGVNS. The V gene lost 3 bases and the J gene lost 2 bases, with 17 bases spanning the gap. This CDR3 has 16 amino acids. Profiling relied on immunoSEQ multiplex PCR, and the TCRdb table lists in-frame clones only, not all of them. Altogether 120,000 or so clones are present, roughly nine tenths being singletons, with the ten largest covering about 2%. Points from the study as a whole: Reports described diagnosis of cytomegalovirus status by the classifier as highly specific and sensitive. There were under 200 TCR beta chains listed as cytomegalovirus-associated.

Sequencing input: PBMCs. The chain joins TRBV25-1 to TRBJ2-7; maybe TRBD1 (5 bases). The receptor's source is a woman aged 18-29 years in good health and CMV-seronegative. DNA for the CDR3: TGTGCCAGCAGTGACTTAAGGGGCACAGCCCCCTACGAGCAGTACTTC. It is translated as CASSDLRGTAPYEQYF.